The 14 T cell receptor beta chains below come from one sample, sequenced in a study of blood T cell repertoires in COVID-19. The method was immunoSEQ multiplex PCR; TCRdb's version includes in-frame clones alone and lacks a portion of them. The table has 70,000 to 95,000 clones, 80% to 90% seen once. Sequencing was performed on peripheral blood. The receptors here all came from a woman in her 70s with acute or convalescent COVID-19.

This rearrangement joins TRBV5-8 to TRBJ2-3; no clear D. The CDR3 runs 17 residues. V lost 2 bases and J lost 4, with 20 bases in between. In germline, CDR1 is SGHTS, CDR2 YDEGEE. Here the CDR3 DNA reads TGTGCCAGCAGCTTTCTTTCGCTCGAATCAGTCGCAGATACGCAGTATTTT. Its protein product is CASSFLSLESVADTQYF.

The chain uses TRBV20-1 and TRBJ2-1, with 7 bases matching TRBD1. The germline CDR1 and CDR2 sequences are DFQATT and SNEGSKA (reference sequence). This CDR3 region has 11 residues. With 8 bases clipped from V and 10 bases from J, the junction kept 8 bases outside the gene matches. For the CDR3, the DNA is TGCAGTCTACAGGGGAAAGAGGAGCAGTTCTTC. Amino acids: CSLQGKEEQFF.

In its sample, this clone was seen a few times. DNA of the CDR3: TGTGCCAGCAGCTTATCCCCGGGACTAGTTGGAATCGGGGAGCTGTTTTTT. Protein: CASSLSPGLVGIGELFF. The rearrangement uses TRBV7-7 and TRBJ2-2; 8 bases are shared with TRBD2. CDR1 is SSHAT and CDR2 is FNYEAQ in the germline V gene (reference sequence). The CDR3 length is 17 residues. V lost 2 bases to trimming and J lost 7 bases; unmatched junction nucleotides: 12.

This chain connects TRBV5-4 to TRBJ2-7, with a tentative D call TRBD2 (6 bases). Germline values: CDR1 SGHNT, CDR2 YYREEE (reference sequence). The V gene lost 4 bases and the J gene lost 3 bases, with 11 bases spanning the gap. This CDR3 region has 13 residues. The DNA of the CDR3 is TGTGCCAGCAGCGTGGCAGCGGGCTACGAGCAGTACTTC. Amino acid sequence: CASSVAAGYEQYF.

This chain uses TRBV6-5 with TRBJ2-2, with D maybe TRBD1 (5 bases). Germline lookup yields CDR1 MNHEY and CDR2 SVGAGI. The V gene lost 11 bases and the J gene lost 5 bases, with 12 bases spanning the gap. This CDR3 spans 12 amino acids. The CDR3 nucleotides read TGTGCCGGGGCTTTGGGGACCGGGGAGCTGTTTTTT. Amino acids: CAGALGTGELFF.

This clone was seen only once. The rearrangement joins TRBV5-1 to TRBJ2-3; 8 bases are a match to TRBD2. CDR3 length: 16 amino acids. Germline V gene sequence: CDR1 SGHRS, CDR2 YFSETQ. After removal of 4 bases from V and 0 bases from J, the junction contained 7 bases not matched to a gene. CDR3 in DNA: TGCGCCAGCAGCCCTGGTAGCGGGGCCAGCACAGATACGCAGTATTTT. Translation gives CASSPGSGASTDTQYF.

The chain uses TRBV5-6 and TRBJ2-5; D gene ambiguous. The CDR3 loop spans 13 amino acids. CDR1 and CDR2 (germline): SGHDT, YYEEEE. Trimming cost V 1 base and J 2 bases, with 6 bases left between them. The CDR3 protein is CASSLNMQETQYF. As DNA, the CDR3 is TGTGCCAGCAGCTTGAACATGCAAGAGACCCAGTACTTC.

V usage is TRBV18 and J usage is TRBJ2-2, with 13 bases fitting TRBD2. CDR3 length: 16 residues. From germline, CDR1 is KGHSH and CDR2 LQKENI. Trimming took 5 bases from V and 1 from J; bases not matched to a gene: 1. CDR3 in amino acids: CASSRTSGRNTGELFF. CDR3 DNA sequence: TGTGCCAGCTCAAGGACTAGCGGGAGGAACACCGGGGAGCTGTTTTTT.

The chain has TRBV7-3 and TRBJ1-2; 11 bases fit TRBD1. The CDR3 is 15 amino acids. V lost 3 bases to trimming and J lost 6 bases; unmatched junction nucleotides: 6. Germline V gives CDR1 SGHTA, CDR2 FQGTGA. The CDR3 here is CASSLGPGQGDGYTF. The DNA for the CDR3 is TGTGCCAGCAGCTTGGGTCCGGGACAGGGGGATGGCTACACCTTC. The entire variable domain, with the rest obtained from reference TRBV7-3 and TRBJ1-2, is as follows: GAGVSQTPSNKVTEKGKYVELRCDPISGHTALYWYRQSLGQGPEFLIYFQGTGAADDSGLPNDRFFAVRPEGSVSTLKIQRTERGDSAVYLCASSLGPGQGDGYTFGSGTRLTVV.

This sequence joins TRBV6-5 and TRBJ2-5; tentatively, D is TRBD1 (5 bases). Germline-derived CDR1 and CDR2 are MNHEY and SVGAGI. The CDR3 sequence is 12 residues long. V dropped 6 bases and J dropped 4 bases, with 9 bases sitting between them. The chain's CDR3 is CASRTDTETQYF. CDR3 nucleotide sequence: TGTGCCAGCAGAACGGACACAGAGACCCAGTACTTC.

This clone occurred once. The V call is TRBV30, the J call TRBJ1-2; D call uncertain. CDR3 length equals 11 residues. Germline V gene data show CDR1 as GTSNPN and CDR2 as SVGIG (reference sequence). Trimming pared 5 bases from V and 4 bases from J, leaving 8 bases between. The CDR3 DNA is TGTGCCTGGGCGCGAGGCTATGGCTACACCTTC. Translated, it gives CAWARGYGYTF.

The V and J genes are TRBV6-1 and TRBJ1-3; D gene ambiguous. V shed 0 bases and J shed 1 base, with 4 bases lying between them. Looked up from germline, CDR1 is MNHNS and CDR2 is SASEGT. CDR3 length: 14 amino acids. The DNA for the CDR3 is TGTGCCAGCAGTGAAGCTATGTCTGGAAACACCATATATTTT. It encodes CASSEAMSGNTIYF.

The gene calls are TRBV2 and TRBJ2-7; the D is unclear. The CDR3 is 13 residues long. From germline, CDR1 is SNHLY and CDR2 FYNNEI. V was trimmed by 7 bases and J by 3 bases, leaving 13 bases between them. The CDR3 DNA sequence: TGTGCCAGCACCGAGCCCTTAATCTACGAGCAGTACTTC. Encoded protein: CASTEPLIYEQYF.

The rearrangement links TRBV1 to TRBJ1-5. TRBV1 has pseudogene status. CDR3 length: 17 residues. The DNA of the CDR3 is TGCACCAGCAGCCAAGATTATCCCCGGGTTAGCAATCAGCCCCAGCATTTT. This encodes CTSSQDYPRVSNQPQHF.